The 23 T cell receptor beta chains below come from one sample, sequenced in a study of a mutant IDH1 vaccine in newly diagnosed glioma. Time point indicated: week 47, end of study. Doses consisted of 300 ug of mutant IDH1 20-mer peptide each, paired with topical imiquimod. No antigen is known for these receptors. This table comes from immunoSEQ multiplex PCR, and its TCRdb copy is limited to in-frame clones, with some not included. The data show roughly 31,000 clones, with roughly 80% seen just once and 29% held by the top ten. Here the sequenced sample was PBMCs, taken from a glioma patient whose treatment included an IDH1 peptide vaccine. The receptors originated from a man under 40 with glioma.

This chain uses TRBV27 with TRBJ2-1; 9 bases map to TRBD2. Germline values: CDR1 MNHEY, CDR2 SMNVEV (reference sequence). With V trimmed by 5 bases and J by 7 bases, 15 bases remained unmatched. CDR3 size: 17 residues. The CDR3 sequence: CASSLTPAGTSWNEQFF. The CDR3 nucleotides read TGTGCCAGCAGTCTTACACCCGCCGGGACTAGCTGGAATGAGCAGTTCTTC.

Worth noting for this clone: Compared with germline, one end of the junction differs, possibly owing to a read error. The rearrangement joins TRBV28 to TRBJ2-7; D is uncertain. The length of the CDR3 is 15 residues. Germline V CDR1 and CDR2: MDHEN, SYDVKM. The DNA for the CDR3 is TGTGCCAGCAGTCCCCGCATGGGTTCCTCCCACGAGCAGTACTTC. Amino acid sequence: CASSPRMGSSHEQYF.

The chain combines TRBV7-6 with TRBJ2-7; tentatively, D is TRBD1 (6 bases). CDR1 and CDR2 from the germline V gene are SGHVS and FNYEAQ. V was pared by 5 bases and J by 2 bases, with 13 bases between. The CDR3 runs 14 residues. The CDR3 protein is CASSAHRDPYEQYF. In DNA, the CDR3 is TGTGCCAGCAGCGCACACAGGGACCCCTACGAGCAGTACTTC.

The rearrangement uses TRBV5-1 and TRBJ2-1; 10 bases agree with TRBD1. This CDR3 contains 15 residues. V shed 0 bases, J shed 10 bases, and the junction held 7 bases outside the gene matches. From germline, CDR1 is SGHRS and CDR2 YFSETQ. The CDR3 region has the DNA TGCGCCAGCAGCTTGGTCGACAGGGGGCCGCAAGAGCAGTTCTTC. It specifies CASSLVDRGPQEQFF.

This clone was seen a few times. The chain combines TRBV5-1 with TRBJ1-4; 7 nucleotides line up with TRBD1. Germline V lookup: CDR1 SGHRS, CDR2 YFSETQ. V lost 4 bases, J lost 3 bases, and 3 bases stayed unmatched. The CDR3 has 14 amino acids. CDR3 amino acids: CASSPGTANEKLFF. The CDR3 DNA reads as TGCGCCAGCAGCCCCGGGACAGCTAATGAAAAACTGTTTTTT.

V is TRBV6-5 and J is TRBJ1-1; D is possibly TRBD1 (6 bases). V was pared by 6 bases and J by 4 bases, with 12 bases between. Germline V gene data show CDR1 as MNHEY and CDR2 as SVGAGI. The CDR3 is 13 residues long. The CDR3 bases are TGTGCCAGCAGGATGGGACAAGCCACTGAAGCTTTCTTT. This gives the protein CASRMGQATEAFF.

This chain connects TRBV2 to TRBJ1-2; 10 nucleotides align to TRBD1. This CDR3 has 16 amino acids. Germline assignment: CDR1 SNHLY and CDR2 FYNNEI. V shed 6 bases and J 0 bases; nucleotides not matched to a gene: 7. CDR3 nucleotides: TGTGCCAGCAGGGGAGGACAGGGGGATTCTAACTATGGCTACACCTTC. It codes for CASRGGQGDSNYGYTF.

The chain combines TRBV18 with TRBJ1-1, with D maybe TRBD1 (5 bases). CDR1 is KGHSH, CDR2 LQKENI, per germline. The CDR3 is 13 amino acids. V was pared by 7 bases and J by 3 bases, with 12 bases between. As DNA, the CDR3 is TGTGCCAGCTGGAGGGGAATGGACACTGAAGCTTTCTTT. Its translation: CASWRGMDTEAFF.

V usage is TRBV5-4 and J usage is TRBJ1-1; D uncertain. Germline V CDR1 and CDR2: SGHNT, YYREEE (reference sequence). The CDR3 runs to 15 residues. The germline V and J ends were trimmed by 4 bases and 1 base, with 14 bases remaining between them. CDR3: CASSRSDYWNTEAFF. CDR3 in DNA: TGTGCCAGCAGCCGATCGGACTACTGGAACACTGAAGCTTTCTTT. The full variable domain, in which reference TRBV5-4 and TRBJ1-1 provide the parts outside the CDR3, is ETGVTQSPTHLIKTRGQQVTLRCSSQSGHNTVSWYQQALGQGPQFIFQYYREEENGRGNFPPRFSGLQFPNYSSELNVNALELDDSALYLCASSRSDYWNTEAFFGQGTRLTVV.

The CDR3 DNA reads TGTGCCAGCAGCCTGGAGCGGGGTTACGAGCAGTACTTC. As protein: CASSLERGYEQYF. The chain carries TRBV5-4 and TRBJ2-7, with 7 bases lining up with TRBD2. From germline, CDR1 is SGHNT and CDR2 YYREEE (reference sequence). The length of the CDR3 is 13 residues. With 4 bases clipped from V and 4 bases from J, the junction kept 5 bases outside the gene matches.

The chain joins TRBV5-1 to TRBJ2-1; 12 bases agree with TRBD2. The V gene's germline CDR1 is SGHRS and CDR2 YFSETQ. V lost 8 bases, J lost 6 bases, and 6 bases stayed unmatched. There are 14 residues in the CDR3. This CDR3 reads CASYPTSGSNEQFF. Here the CDR3 DNA reads TGCGCCAGTTATCCGACTAGCGGGAGCAATGAGCAGTTCTTC.

This clone showed up just a few times. The J gene is TRBJ1-5, the V gene TRBV10-2; D not certain. The CDR3 has 19 amino acids. Per germline, CDR1 WSHSY and CDR2 SAAADI. Between the trimmed V and J ends, which lost 2 bases and 0 bases, there was a span of 20 bases. The CDR3 nucleotides are TGCGCCAGCAGTGAGCCCCAAAGGCAGTGGCCCTATAGCAATCAGCCCCAGCATTTT. It is translated as CASSEPQRQWPYSNQPQHF.

This chain links TRBV19 with TRBJ2-7, with 11 bases matching TRBD2. Germline V lookup: CDR1 LNHDA, CDR2 SQIVND (reference sequence). This CDR3 contains 14 residues. V gave up 4 bases and J gave up 4 bases; unmatched junction bases: 3. CDR3 amino acids: CASSKLAGVYEQYF. CDR3 DNA sequence: TGTGCCAGTAGTAAACTAGCGGGAGTGTACGAGCAGTACTTC.

The J gene is TRBJ1-3, the V gene TRBV11-2; 7 bases are shared with TRBD1. V shed 1 base and J 0 bases; nucleotides not matched to a gene: 3. CDR1 and CDR2 from the germline V gene are SGHAT and FQNNGV. This CDR3 is built from 16 residues. The CDR3 loop reads CASSLGDRISGNTIYF. DNA for the CDR3: TGTGCCAGCAGCTTAGGGGACAGAATCTCTGGAAACACCATATATTTT.

This sequence joins TRBV9 and TRBJ2-1, with 8 bases fitting TRBD2. With 1 base clipped from V and 5 bases from J, the junction kept 2 bases outside the gene matches. The V gene's germline CDR1 is SGDLS and CDR2 YYNGEE. The CDR3 runs 14 residues. The CDR3 sequence is CASSVLAGDNEQFF. CDR3 in DNA: TGTGCCAGCAGCGTACTAGCGGGTGACAATGAGCAGTTCTTC.

The chain uses TRBV28 and TRBJ2-7; 7 bases agree with TRBD2. CDR3 length: 15 amino acids. The V segment lost 4 bases and the J segment 2 bases; nucleotides outside the gene matches: 8. The germline V gene has CDR1 MDHEN and CDR2 SYDVKM. CDR3 nucleotides: TGTGCCAGCAGTTCCCTTAGCGGGTCCCCCTACGAGCAGTACTTC. It codes for CASSSLSGSPYEQYF.

The chain employs TRBV28 and TRBJ2-7; D not certain. Trimming stripped 2 bases from V and 0 bases from J, with 5 bases between. Germline assignment: CDR1 MDHEN and CDR2 SYDVKM. The CDR3 loop spans 13 amino acids. CDR3 loop: CASSLAASYEQYF. CDR3 in DNA: TGTGCCAGCAGTTTAGCAGCCTCCTACGAGCAGTACTTC.

This chain links TRBV30 with TRBJ1-6; D perhaps matches TRBD1 (5 bases). Trimming left V 2 bases short and J 7 bases short, with 9 bases between. The length of the CDR3 is 13 residues. Germline V CDR1 and CDR2: GTSNPN, SVGIG (reference sequence). This CDR3 is CAWSLKGNSPLHF. The CDR3 nucleotides are TGTGCCTGGAGTTTAAAGGGGAATTCACCCCTCCACTTT.

Note on this clone: The junction differs from germline at one of its ends, possibly a read error. This chain uses TRBV10-1 with TRBJ2-7; D is possibly TRBD2 (5 bases). Germline V lookup: CDR1 WNHNN, CDR2 SYGVQD (reference sequence). This CDR3 comprises 12 residues. CDR3 amino acids: CASSEGLYEQYF. CDR3 bases: TGCGCCAGTAGTGAGGGCCTCTACGAGCAGTACTTC.

This chain connects TRBV5-5 to TRBJ2-5; D may be TRBD1 (6 bases). V lost 2 bases, J lost 1 base, and 12 bases lay in between. This CDR3 has 15 residues. The germline V gene has CDR1 SGHKS and CDR2 YYEKEE (reference sequence). The CDR3 DNA reads as TGTGCCAGCAGCTTACCGGGACAATTCCAAGAGACCCAGTACTTC. It yields the protein CASSLPGQFQETQYF.

This chain uses TRBV11-2 with TRBJ1-4; maybe TRBD1 (6 bases). V was cut by 6 bases and J by 3 bases, with 11 bases left in between. The CDR3 runs 14 residues. Germline lookup yields CDR1 SGHAT and CDR2 FQNNGV. The CDR3 DNA sequence: TGTGCCAGCAGTCCGGGACAACCTAATGAAAAACTGTTTTTT. This sequence encodes CASSPGQPNEKLFF.

The chain has TRBV9 and TRBJ2-4; D unresolved. In germline, CDR1 is SGDLS, CDR2 YYNGEE. With 2 bases removed from V and 9 bases from J, the gap between germline ends came to 12 bases. This CDR3 contains 13 residues. The CDR3 loop reads CASSVGHNAIQYF. The CDR3, as DNA: TGTGCCAGCAGCGTGGGTCACAATGCCATTCAGTACTTC. The full variable domain, in which reference TRBV9 and TRBJ2-4 provide the parts outside the CDR3, is DSGVTQTPKHLITATGQRVTLRCSPRSGDLSVYWYQQSLDQGLQFLIQYYNGEERAKGNILERFSAQQFPDLHSELNLSSLELGDSALYFCASSVGHNAIQYFGAGTRLSVL.

V and J are TRBV19 and TRBJ1-1; TRBD1 agrees at 8 bases. Germline-derived CDR1 and CDR2 are LNHDA and SQIVND (reference sequence). The CDR3 is 14 residues long. J lost 1 base, V lost 6 bases, and 4 bases had no gene match. The CDR3 region has the DNA TGTGCCAGTAGGACCGGGACAGGGAACACTGAAGCTTTCTTT. Translating it yields CASRTGTGNTEAFF.